The 25 T cell receptor beta chains below were found in one sample sequenced in a study of blood T cell repertoires in COVID-19. The data were produced by immunoSEQ multiplex PCR, yet TCRdb's version contains in-frame clones alone and is incomplete. This sample has some 240,000 clones, with around nine tenths found just once. The material sequenced was PBMCs or T cells enriched from blood (not recorded which). Receptors were obtained from a woman aged 35 to 49 who had been exposed to COVID-19.

The chain uses TRBV2 and TRBJ1-4, with a possible D match to TRBD1 (6 bases). Germline assignment: CDR1 SNHLY and CDR2 FYNNEI. This CDR3 region has 16 residues. The ends were cut back, 6 bases at V and 5 bases at J, with 19 bases in the middle. Here the CDR3 DNA reads TGTGCCAGCAGACGAGGGGTGGGACACCCGAATGAAAAACTGTTTTTT. It encodes CASRRGVGHPNEKLFF.

J is TRBJ1-5 and V is TRBV20-1; TRBD1 agrees at 9 bases. V was clipped by 3 bases and J by 0 bases; unmatched bases: 9. This CDR3 spans 17 amino acids. Germline values: CDR1 DFQATT, CDR2 SNEGSKA (reference sequence). CDR3 DNA: TGCAGTGCTAGTGTTGGGACAGGGCGACTTAGCAATCAGCCCCAGCATTTT. It codes for CSASVGTGRLSNQPQHF.

The chain links TRBV21-1 to TRBJ2-2; TRBD1 is the table's D call, not checked against the DNA. TRBV21-1 represents a pseudogene. There are 16 residues in the CDR3. The CDR3 spells CASSKDGRTNTGELFF. For the CDR3, the DNA is TGTGCCAGCAGCAAAGACGGCAGGACGAACACCGGGGAGCTGTTTTTT.

This clone has more than one count but fewer than ten. This rearrangement joins TRBV19 to TRBJ2-2; D gene unclear. Deletions cut 7 bases from V and 0 bases from J, with 12 bases between. The germline CDR1 and CDR2 sequences are LNHDA and SQIVND (reference sequence). CDR3 size: 15 residues. The CDR3 bases are TGTGCCAGTACCCCCTCCCTTTCGAACACCGGGGAGCTGTTTTTT. Protein: CASTPSLSNTGELFF.

This chain connects TRBV7-9 to TRBJ1-1, with D uncertain. The germline V gene encodes CDR1 SEHNR and CDR2 FQNEAQ (reference sequence). The V and J ends lost 1 base and 8 bases respectively, with 8 bases between them. CDR3 length: 12 residues. The CDR3 here is CASSLVFTEAFF. CDR3 in DNA: TGTGCCAGCAGCTTAGTTTTTACAGAAGCTTTCTTT.

This chain joins TRBV13 and TRBJ2-7; 9 bases align to TRBD1. Looked up from germline, CDR1 is PRHDT and CDR2 is FYEKMQ (reference sequence). CDR3 length: 14 residues. V shed 5 bases and J 2 bases; nucleotides not matched to a gene: 4. CDR3 in amino acids: CASSPGQGTYEQYF. The DNA of the CDR3 is TGTGCCAGCAGCCCAGGACAGGGGACCTACGAGCAGTACTTC.

V usage is TRBV2 and J usage is TRBJ2-1; maybe TRBD1 (6 bases). The germline V gene has CDR1 SNHLY and CDR2 FYNNEI. Trimming left V 4 bases short and J 2 bases short, with 12 bases between. CDR3 length: 15 amino acids. CDR3 region: CASSVGATTYNEQFF. CDR3 DNA: TGTGCCAGCAGTGTGGGGGCGACCACCTACAATGAGCAGTTCTTC.

This chain links TRBV9 with TRBJ1-3; 7 bases are shared with TRBD1. The germline gives CDR1 SGDLS, CDR2 YYNGEE. There are 14 residues in the CDR3. V shed 0 bases and J 6 bases; nucleotides not matched to a gene: 3. CDR3 sequence: CASSVGDSLNTIYF. The CDR3 bases are TGTGCCAGCAGCGTAGGGGACAGCTTAAACACCATATATTTT. Full variable domain (rest looked up from reference TRBV9 and TRBJ1-3): DSGVTQTPKHLITATGQRVTLRCSPRSGDLSVYWYQQSLDQGLQFLIQYYNGEERAKGNILERFSAQQFPDLHSELNLSSLELGDSALYFCASSVGDSLNTIYFGEGSWLTVV.

The chain carries TRBV6-2 or TRBV6-3 and TRBJ2-3, with 9 nucleotides matching TRBD2. The CDR3 loop spans 15 amino acids. Germline V gives CDR1 MNHEY, CDR2 SVGEGT. Trimming took 5 bases from V and 5 from J; bases not matched to a gene: 8. The CDR3 nucleotides read TGTGCCAGCAGTACGCCGGGACTAGCATTAGATACGCAGTATTTT. This gives the protein CASSTPGLALDTQYF.

V usage is TRBV6-2 or TRBV6-3 and J usage is TRBJ1-1; 8 bases line up with TRBD1. Trimming cost V 0 bases and J 0 bases; bases outside gene matches: 3. The CDR3 has 16 amino acids. Germline CDR1 reads MNHEY; CDR2 reads SVGEGT. CDR3 nucleotide sequence: TGTGCCAGCAGTTACTCGACCAGGGGGCTGAACACTGAAGCTTTCTTT. Protein product: CASSYSTRGLNTEAFF.

The table lists this clone with a few counts. The chain uses TRBV30 and TRBJ1-2; no definite D call. Trimming stripped 6 bases from V and 6 bases from J, with 11 bases between. The CDR3 is made up of 11 amino acids. Germline-derived CDR1 and CDR2 are GTSNPN and SVGIG (reference sequence). The CDR3 nucleotides are TGTGCCTGCGTCGGGGTGAATGGCTACACCTTC. Translated, it gives CACVGVNGYTF.

The rearrangement uses TRBV9 and TRBJ2-1, with a possible D match to TRBD2 (7 bases). The CDR3 contains 17 residues. The germline V and J ends were trimmed by 0 bases and 2 bases, with 15 bases remaining between them. CDR1 SGDLS and CDR2 YYNGEE come from the germline V gene. Here the CDR3 reads CASSVVSSGGPYNEQFF. The DNA of the CDR3 is TGTGCCAGCAGCGTAGTATCTTCGGGGGGCCCCTACAATGAGCAGTTCTTC.

The rearrangement joins TRBV28 to TRBJ1-2; the D is unclear. The CDR3 consists of 11 residues. Germline lookup yields CDR1 MDHEN and CDR2 SYDVKM. The germline V and J ends were trimmed by 10 bases and 4 bases, with 10 bases remaining between them. The CDR3 sequence is CAIREPYGYTF. The CDR3 DNA sequence: TGTGCCATTCGTGAGCCCTATGGCTACACCTTC.

This clone was detected only once. CDR3 bases: TGTGCCAGCAGCTCGGTACTAGCGGGGGGACTAACCGAGCAGTACTTC. Its translation is CASSSVLAGGLTEQYF. The V and J genes are TRBV7-2 and TRBJ2-7, with 12 nucleotides matching TRBD2. The CDR3 has 16 amino acids. V lost 4 bases, J lost 6 bases, and 10 bases stayed unmatched. CDR1 is SGHTA, CDR2 FQGNSA, per germline. The whole variable domain, remainder taken from reference TRBV7-2 and TRBJ2-7, is GAGVSQSPSNKVTEKGKDVELRCDPISGHTALYWYRQSLGQGLEFLIYFQGNSAPDKSGLPSDRFSAERTGGSVSTLTIQRTQQEDSAVYLCASSSVLAGGLTEQYFGPGTRLTVT.

This clone was counted a single time. The chain recombines TRBV11-3 with TRBJ2-3; D is possibly TRBD1 (6 bases). The CDR3 loop spans 11 amino acids. Deletions cut 7 bases from V and 4 bases from J, with 6 bases between. Germline V gene sequence: CDR1 SGHNT, CDR2 YENEEA. The CDR3 reads CASKGADTQYF. The CDR3 region has the DNA TGTGCCAGCAAGGGGGCAGATACGCAGTATTTT.

J is TRBJ2-1 and V is TRBV11-2; TRBD2 matches at 9 bases. The V segment lost 1 base and the J segment 10 bases; nucleotides outside the gene matches: 5. There are 14 residues in the CDR3. Germline CDR1 and CDR2: SGHAT and FQNNGV. CDR3 sequence reads: CASSLVLAGSEQFF. The CDR3 DNA follows: TGTGCCAGCAGCTTAGTCCTAGCGGGGAGCGAGCAGTTCTTC. Full variable domain (outside the CDR3, taken from reference TRBV11-2 and TRBJ2-1): EAGVAQSPRYKIIEKRQSVAFWCNPISGHATLYWYQQILGQGPKLLIQFQNNGVVDDSQLPKDRFSAERLKGVDSTLKIQPAKLEDSAVYLCASSLVLAGSEQFFGPGTRLTVL.

The chain carries TRBV9 and TRBJ2-5; 8 bases match TRBD2. Looked up from germline, CDR1 is SGDLS and CDR2 is YYNGEE. The CDR3 runs to 16 residues. V was pared by 5 bases and J by 3 bases, with 12 bases of the junction left unmatched. The CDR3 sequence: CASSGSGSLRKETQYF. DNA of the CDR3: TGTGCCAGCAGTGGAAGCGGGAGTTTAAGGAAAGAGACCCAGTACTTC.

J is TRBJ2-4 and V is TRBV7-2, with D possibly TRBD1 on 5 matching bases. Trimming removed 2 bases from V and 1 base from J, with 15 bases in between. The germline CDR1 and CDR2 sequences are SGHTA and FQGNSA. The CDR3 length is 17 residues. This chain's CDR3 is CASSLNVGKGAKNIQYF. DNA of the CDR3: TGTGCCAGCAGCTTAAATGTCGGAAAGGGGGCCAAAAACATTCAGTACTTC.

J is TRBJ2-2 and V is TRBV4-2, with D maybe TRBD2 (6 bases). The CDR3 is 15 residues long. Trimming took 0 bases from V and 1 from J, leaving 6 bases between them. CDR1 is LGHNA and CDR2 is YNFKEQ in the germline V gene. DNA for the CDR3: TGTGCCAGCAGCCAAGACGGGGGGAACACCGGGGAGCTGTTTTTT. This sequence encodes CASSQDGGNTGELFF.

This clone came up a few times. The rearrangement links TRBV6-1 to TRBJ1-1; perhaps TRBD1 as D (5 bases). V was pared by 2 bases and J by 0 bases, with 13 bases between. Germline V CDR1 and CDR2: MNHNS, SASEGT. The CDR3 consists of 16 residues. The CDR3 sequence: CASSEQGLAMNTEAFF. Here the CDR3 DNA reads TGTGCCAGCAGTGAACAGGGTTTGGCCATGAACACTGAAGCTTTCTTT.

The V call is TRBV19, the J call TRBJ1-2, with 7 bases fitting TRBD1. Trimming took 7 bases from V and 5 from J; bases not matched to a gene: 10. This CDR3 is 14 amino acids long. Germline values: CDR1 LNHDA, CDR2 SQIVND (reference sequence). The CDR3 spells CASTPGDSSYGYTF. CDR3 in DNA: TGTGCCAGTACCCCTGGGGACAGCAGTTATGGCTACACCTTC.

The chain carries TRBV4-3 and TRBJ1-3; a weak D match, TRBD1 (6 bases). Germline assignment: CDR1 LGHNA and CDR2 YSLEER. The CDR3 sequence is 20 residues long. Trimming shortened V by 0 bases and J by 5 bases, and 26 bases separated the two germline ends. This CDR3 reads CASSQDFSVHIGDRRNTIYF. Here the CDR3 DNA reads TGCGCCAGCAGCCAAGATTTTAGTGTCCACATAGGCGACAGGAGAAACACCATATATTTT.

V usage is TRBV7-2 and J usage is TRBJ2-3; 7 nucleotides agree with TRBD2. CDR1 and CDR2 from the germline V gene are SGHTA and FQGNSA. V was pared by 5 bases and J by 6 bases, with 5 bases of the junction left unmatched. The CDR3 is 13 amino acids. CDR3 residues: CASSRTRQDTQYF. In DNA form, the CDR3 reads TGTGCCAGCAGCAGGACTAGACAGGATACGCAGTATTTT.

The chain recombines TRBV6-4 with TRBJ2-3; possibly TRBD1 for D (6 bases). With 2 bases removed from V and 2 bases from J, the gap between germline ends came to 8 bases. CDR3 size: 14 residues. CDR1 MRHNA and CDR2 SNTAGT come from the germline V gene. CDR3 nucleotides: TGTGCCAGCAGTGACGGGGGCCCCACAGATACGCAGTATTTT. It specifies CASSDGGPTDTQYF.

Comments on this clone: Additional DNA sequences in this sample encode the identical CDR3. This chain connects TRBV5-4 to TRBJ2-3, with 14 bases lining up with TRBD2. The CDR3 consists of 15 residues. Germline lookup yields CDR1 SGHNT and CDR2 YYREEE (reference sequence). J gave up 6 bases and V 4 bases, and 4 bases lay outside the gene matches. CDR3 DNA: TGTGCCAGCAGCCCGGGACTAGCGGGAGAGGATACGCAGTATTTT. Its translation is CASSPGLAGEDTQYF. The full variable domain, its missing parts supplied by reference TRBV5-4 and TRBJ2-3, is ETGVTQSPTHLIKTRGQQVTLRCSSQSGHNTVSWYQQALGQGPQFIFQYYREEENGRGNFPPRFSGLQFPNYSSELNVNALELDDSALYLCASSPGLAGEDTQYFGPGTRLTVL.